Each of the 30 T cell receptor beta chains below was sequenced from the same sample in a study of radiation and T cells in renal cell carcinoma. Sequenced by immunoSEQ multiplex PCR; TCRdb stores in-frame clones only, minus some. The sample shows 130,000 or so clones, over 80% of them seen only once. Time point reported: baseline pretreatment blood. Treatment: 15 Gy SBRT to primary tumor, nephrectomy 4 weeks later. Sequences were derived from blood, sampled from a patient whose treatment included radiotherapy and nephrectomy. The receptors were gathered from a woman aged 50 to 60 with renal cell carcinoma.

In DNA, the CDR3 is TGTGCCTGGGCACAGGGCCTTAGCAATCAGCCCCAGCATTTT. It yields the protein CAWAQGLSNQPQHF. V is TRBV30 and J is TRBJ1-5; D may be TRBD1 (6 bases). Deletions cut 5 bases from V and 0 bases from J, with 11 bases between. Per germline, CDR1 GTSNPN and CDR2 SVGIG (reference sequence). The CDR3 contains 14 residues.

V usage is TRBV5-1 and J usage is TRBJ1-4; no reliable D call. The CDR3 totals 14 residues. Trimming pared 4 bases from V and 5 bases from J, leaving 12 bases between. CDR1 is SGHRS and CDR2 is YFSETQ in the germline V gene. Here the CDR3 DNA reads TGCGCCAGCAGCATGGCCGGCACAAATGAAAAACTGTTTTTT. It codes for CASSMAGTNEKLFF.

This chain's CDR3 is CASSFREGHGYTF. The CDR3 bases are TGTGCCAGCAGCTTTAGAGAAGGGCATGGCTACACCTTC. The gene calls are TRBV7-2 and TRBJ1-2, with D uncertain. The V gene lost 3 bases and the J gene lost 6 bases, with 11 bases spanning the gap. There are 13 residues in the CDR3. Per germline, CDR1 SGHTA and CDR2 FQGNSA.

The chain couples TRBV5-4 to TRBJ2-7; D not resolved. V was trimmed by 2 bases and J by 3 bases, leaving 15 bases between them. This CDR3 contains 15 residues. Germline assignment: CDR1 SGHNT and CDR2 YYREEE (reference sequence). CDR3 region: CASSFSQRPNYEQYF. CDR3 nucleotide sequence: TGTGCCAGCAGCTTTTCCCAACGACCAAACTACGAGCAGTACTTC.

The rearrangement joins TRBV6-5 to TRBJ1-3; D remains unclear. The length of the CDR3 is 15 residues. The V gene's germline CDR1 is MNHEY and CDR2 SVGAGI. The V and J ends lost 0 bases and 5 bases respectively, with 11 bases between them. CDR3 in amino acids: CASSYSATLRNTIYF. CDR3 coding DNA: TGTGCCAGCAGTTACTCGGCCACCCTCCGAAACACCATATATTTT.

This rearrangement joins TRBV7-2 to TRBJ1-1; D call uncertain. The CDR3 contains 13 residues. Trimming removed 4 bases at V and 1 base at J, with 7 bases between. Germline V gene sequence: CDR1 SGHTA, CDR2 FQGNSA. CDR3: CASSSGRNTEAFF. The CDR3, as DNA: TGTGCCAGCAGCTCCGGCAGGAACACTGAAGCTTTCTTT.

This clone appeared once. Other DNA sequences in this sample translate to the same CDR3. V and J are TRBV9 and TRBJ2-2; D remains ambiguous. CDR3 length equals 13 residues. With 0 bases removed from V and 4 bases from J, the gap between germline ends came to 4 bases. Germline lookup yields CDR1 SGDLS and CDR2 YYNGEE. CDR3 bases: TGTGCCAGCAGCGTAGGGCTCACCGGGGAGCTGTTTTTT. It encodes CASSVGLTGELFF.

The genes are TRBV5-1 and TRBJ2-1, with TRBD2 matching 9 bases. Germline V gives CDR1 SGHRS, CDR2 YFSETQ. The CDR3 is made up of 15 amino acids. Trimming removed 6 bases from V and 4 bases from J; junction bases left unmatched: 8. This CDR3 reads CASTIVAGGYNEQFF. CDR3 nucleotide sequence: TGCGCCAGCACGATAGTGGCGGGGGGGTACAATGAGCAGTTCTTC.

The chain's CDR3 is CASSEWGRGVGDEQFF. CDR3 DNA sequence: TGTGCCAGCAGTGAATGGGGGCGAGGAGTCGGGGATGAGCAGTTCTTC. The J gene is TRBJ2-1, the V gene TRBV25-1; tentative D call: TRBD1 (6 bases). The CDR3 runs 16 residues. Per germline, CDR1 MGHDK and CDR2 SYGVNS. Trimming took off 1 base at V and 8 bases at J, with 18 bases between the two ends.

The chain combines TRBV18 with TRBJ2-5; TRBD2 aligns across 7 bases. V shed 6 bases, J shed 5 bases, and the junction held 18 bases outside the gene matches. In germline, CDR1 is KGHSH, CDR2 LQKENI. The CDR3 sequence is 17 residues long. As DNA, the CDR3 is TGTGCCAGCTCCCCGCGGGAGAGCGGGAACTTACGGGAGACCCAGTACTTC. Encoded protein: CASSPRESGNLRETQYF.

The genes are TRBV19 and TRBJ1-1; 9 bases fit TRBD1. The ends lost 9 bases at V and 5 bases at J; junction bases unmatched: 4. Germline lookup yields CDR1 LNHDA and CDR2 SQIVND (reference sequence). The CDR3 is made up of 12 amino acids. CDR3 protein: CARQGARTEAFF. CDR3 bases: TGTGCCAGACAGGGGGCGAGGACTGAAGCTTTCTTT. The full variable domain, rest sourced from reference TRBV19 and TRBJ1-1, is DGGITQSPKYLFRKEGQNVTLSCEQNLNHDAMYWYRQDPGQGLRLIYYSQIVNDFQKGDIAEGYSVSREKKESFPLTVTSAQKNPTAFYLCARQGARTEAFFGQGTRLTVV.

CDR3 nucleotide sequence: TGTGCCAGCAGCTTGCCTGGGTCAGGTGAAGCTTTCTTT. Translated: CASSLPGSGEAFF. V usage is TRBV5-5 and J usage is TRBJ1-1; D is unresolved. V was shortened by 1 base and J by 7 bases, with 11 bases between the two germline ends. The germline gives CDR1 SGHKS, CDR2 YYEKEE (reference sequence). The CDR3 has 13 amino acids. Using reference TRBV5-5 and TRBJ1-1 for the parts outside the CDR3, the full variable domain is DAGVTQSPTHLIKTRGQQVTLRCSPISGHKSVSWYQQVLGQGPQFIFQYYEKEERGRGNFPDRFSARQFPNYSSELNVNALLLGDSALYLCASSLPGSGEAFFGQGTRLTVV.

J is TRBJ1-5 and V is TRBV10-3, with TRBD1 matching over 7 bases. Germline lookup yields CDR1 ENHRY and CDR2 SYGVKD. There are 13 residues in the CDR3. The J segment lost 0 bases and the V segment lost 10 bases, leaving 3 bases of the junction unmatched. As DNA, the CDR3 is TGTGCCACCACAGGGGCTAGCAATCAGCCCCAGCATTTT. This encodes CATTGASNQPQHF.

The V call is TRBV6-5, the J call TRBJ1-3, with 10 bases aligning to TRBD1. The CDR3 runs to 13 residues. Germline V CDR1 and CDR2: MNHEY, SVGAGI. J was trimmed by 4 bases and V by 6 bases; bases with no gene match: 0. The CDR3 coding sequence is TGTGCCAGCAGGACAGGGGGCGGAAACACCATATATTTT. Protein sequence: CASRTGGGNTIYF.

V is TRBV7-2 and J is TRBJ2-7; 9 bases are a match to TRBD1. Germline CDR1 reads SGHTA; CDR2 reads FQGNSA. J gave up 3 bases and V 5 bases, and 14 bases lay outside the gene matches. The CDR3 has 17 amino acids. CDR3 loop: CASSPTRAGTGIYEQYF. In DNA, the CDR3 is TGTGCCAGCAGCCCCACCCGGGCCGGGACAGGGATCTACGAGCAGTACTTC.

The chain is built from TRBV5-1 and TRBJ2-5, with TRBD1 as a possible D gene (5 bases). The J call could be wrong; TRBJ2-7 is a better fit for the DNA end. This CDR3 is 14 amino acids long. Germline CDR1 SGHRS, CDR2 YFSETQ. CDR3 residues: CASSLQDTSYEQYF. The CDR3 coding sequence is TGCGCCAGCAGCTTGCAGGACACGTCCTACGAGCAGTACTTC.

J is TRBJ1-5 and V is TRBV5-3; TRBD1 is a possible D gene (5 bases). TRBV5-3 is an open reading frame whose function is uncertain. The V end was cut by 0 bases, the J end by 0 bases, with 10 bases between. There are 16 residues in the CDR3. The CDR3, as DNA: TGTGCCAGAAGCTTGGGCCCAGGGATTAGCAATCAGCCCCAGCATTTT. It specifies CARSLGPGISNQPQHF.

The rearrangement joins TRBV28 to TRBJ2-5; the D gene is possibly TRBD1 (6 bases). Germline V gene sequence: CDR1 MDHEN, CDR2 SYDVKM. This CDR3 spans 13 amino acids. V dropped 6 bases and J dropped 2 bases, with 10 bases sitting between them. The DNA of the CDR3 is TGTGCCAGCAGGGCGACAGGACAAGAGACCCAGTACTTC. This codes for CASRATGQETQYF.

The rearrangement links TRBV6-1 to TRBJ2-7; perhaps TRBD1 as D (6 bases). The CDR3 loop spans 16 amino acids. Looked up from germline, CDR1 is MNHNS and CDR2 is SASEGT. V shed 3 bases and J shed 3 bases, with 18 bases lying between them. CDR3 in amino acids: CASSDGIRGSYYEQYF. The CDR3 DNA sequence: TGTGCCAGCAGTGACGGGATCAGGGGTAGTTACTACGAGCAGTACTTC.

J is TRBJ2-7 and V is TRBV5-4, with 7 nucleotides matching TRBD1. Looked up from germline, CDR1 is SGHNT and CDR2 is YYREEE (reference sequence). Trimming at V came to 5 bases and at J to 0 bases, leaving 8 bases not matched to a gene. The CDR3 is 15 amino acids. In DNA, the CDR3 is TGTGCCAGCAGTTTCCCGGGGACAGTCTCCTACGAGCAGTACTTC. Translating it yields CASSFPGTVSYEQYF.

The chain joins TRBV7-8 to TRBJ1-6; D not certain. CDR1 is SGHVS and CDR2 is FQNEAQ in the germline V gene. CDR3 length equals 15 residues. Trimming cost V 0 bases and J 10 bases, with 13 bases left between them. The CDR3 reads CASSLAATSGSPLHF. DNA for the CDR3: TGTGCCAGCAGCTTAGCCGCAACATCAGGCTCACCCCTCCACTTT.

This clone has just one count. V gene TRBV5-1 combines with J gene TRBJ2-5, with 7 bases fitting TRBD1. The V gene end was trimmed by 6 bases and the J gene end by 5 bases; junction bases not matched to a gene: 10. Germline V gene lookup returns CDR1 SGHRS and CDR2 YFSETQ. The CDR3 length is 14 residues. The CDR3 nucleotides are TGCGCCAGCACAAAGACAGGGTTGGAGGAGACCCAGTACTTC. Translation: CASTKTGLEETQYF.

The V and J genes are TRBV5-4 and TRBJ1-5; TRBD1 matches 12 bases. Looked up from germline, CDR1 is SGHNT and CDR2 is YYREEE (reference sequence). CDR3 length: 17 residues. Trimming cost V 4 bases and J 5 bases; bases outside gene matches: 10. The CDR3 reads CASSQTPGQGADQPQHF. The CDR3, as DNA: TGTGCCAGCAGCCAGACTCCGGGACAGGGGGCGGATCAGCCCCAGCATTTT.

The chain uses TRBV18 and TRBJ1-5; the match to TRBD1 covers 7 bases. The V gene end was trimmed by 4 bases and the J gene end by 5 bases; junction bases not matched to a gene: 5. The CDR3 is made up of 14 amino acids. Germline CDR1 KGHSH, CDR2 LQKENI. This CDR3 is CASSLGQRDQPQHF. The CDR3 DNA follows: TGTGCCAGCTCACTGGGACAGAGAGATCAGCCCCAGCATTTT.

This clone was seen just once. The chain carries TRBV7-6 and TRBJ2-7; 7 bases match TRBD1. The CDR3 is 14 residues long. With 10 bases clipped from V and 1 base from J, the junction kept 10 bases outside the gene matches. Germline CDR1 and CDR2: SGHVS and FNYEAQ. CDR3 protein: CATSRTGESYEQYF. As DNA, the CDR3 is TGTGCCACCTCTCGGACAGGCGAATCCTACGAGCAGTACTTC.

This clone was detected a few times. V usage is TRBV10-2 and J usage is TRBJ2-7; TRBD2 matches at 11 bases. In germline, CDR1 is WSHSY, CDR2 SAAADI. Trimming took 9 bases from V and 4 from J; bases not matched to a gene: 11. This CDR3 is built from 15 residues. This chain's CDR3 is CASRPGLAESYEQYF. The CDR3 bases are TGCGCCAGTCGCCCGGGACTAGCGGAAAGTTACGAGCAGTACTTC.

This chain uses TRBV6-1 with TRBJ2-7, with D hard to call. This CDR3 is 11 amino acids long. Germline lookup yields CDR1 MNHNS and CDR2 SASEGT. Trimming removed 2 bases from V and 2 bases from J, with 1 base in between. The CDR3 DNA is TGTGCCAGCAGTGAACCCTACGAGCAGTACTTC. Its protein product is CASSEPYEQYF.

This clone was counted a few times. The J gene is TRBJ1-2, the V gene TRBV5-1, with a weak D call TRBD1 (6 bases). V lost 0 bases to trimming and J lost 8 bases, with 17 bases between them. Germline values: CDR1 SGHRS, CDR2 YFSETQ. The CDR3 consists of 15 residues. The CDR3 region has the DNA TGCGCCAGCAGCTTGGTTGGGGAGACGACAGGAGGCTACACCTTC. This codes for CASSLVGETTGGYTF.

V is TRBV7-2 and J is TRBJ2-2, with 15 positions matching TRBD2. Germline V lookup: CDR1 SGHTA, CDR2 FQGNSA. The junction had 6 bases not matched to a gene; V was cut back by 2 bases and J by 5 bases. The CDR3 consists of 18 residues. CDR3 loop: CASSLPGLAGGGTGELFF. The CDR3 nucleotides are TGTGCCAGCAGCTTACCGGGACTAGCGGGAGGTGGGACCGGGGAGCTGTTTTTT. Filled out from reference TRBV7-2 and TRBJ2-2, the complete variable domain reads GAGVSQSPSNKVTEKGKDVELRCDPISGHTALYWYRQSLGQGLEFLIYFQGNSAPDKSGLPSDRFSAERTGGSVSTLTIQRTQQEDSAVYLCASSLPGLAGGGTGELFFGEGSRLTVL.

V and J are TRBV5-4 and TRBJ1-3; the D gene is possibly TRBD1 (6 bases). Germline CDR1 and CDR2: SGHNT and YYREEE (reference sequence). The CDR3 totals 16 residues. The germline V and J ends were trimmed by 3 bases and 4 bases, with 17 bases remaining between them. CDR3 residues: CASSSGGTRAGNTIYF. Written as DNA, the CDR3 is TGTGCCAGCAGCTCGGGGGGCACCAGAGCGGGAAACACCATATATTTT. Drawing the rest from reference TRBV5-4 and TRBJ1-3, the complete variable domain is ETGVTQSPTHLIKTRGQQVTLRCSSQSGHNTVSWYQQALGQGPQFIFQYYREEENGRGNFPPRFSGLQFPNYSSELNVNALELDDSALYLCASSSGGTRAGNTIYFGEGSWLTVV.